This T cell receptor beta chain is drawn from a study of cytomegalovirus exposure and HLA in healthy donors. For this clone: Antigen specificity is unknown.

Study results and caveats: There were under 200 TCR beta chains listed as cytomegalovirus-associated. Subsequent analysis revealed that first-cohort TCR clusters tended to co-occur in the approximately 120 validation repertoires.

Trimming took 8 bases from V and 1 from J, leaving 11 bases between them. The CDR3 loop spans 13 amino acids. From germline, CDR1 is MNHEY and CDR2 SMNVEV (reference sequence). Sequenced by immunoSEQ multiplex PCR; TCRdb stores in-frame clones only, minus some. The data show 200,000 or so clones, about 80% seen once. This receptor was identified in a man aged 18 to 35 in good health and CMV-seropositive. V gene TRBV27 combines with J gene TRBJ1-2; D remains unclear. Material for sequencing was PBMCs. The CDR3 is CASSWQVNYGYTF. CDR3 DNA: TGTGCCAGCTCGTGGCAGGTTAACTATGGCTACACCTTC.